These 23 T cell receptor beta chains originate from one sample sequenced in a study of control samples from healthy donors and cancer patients (TCRdb year 2020). The library was made by the immunoSEQ multiplex PCR assay. The source is immuneACCESS, and TCRdb retained only in-frame sequences with V and J called. Part of the clones is not carried over; for the studies checked, unresolved V genes explain less than half of this, and the remainder is unexplained. This sample lists tens of thousands of clones; approximately 83% were detected once. The ten most abundant clones make up over 2.5% of the sample. Sequencing was carried out using PBMCs. The receptors come from a woman aged 45-59 years with lung cancer.

The rearrangement joins TRBV4-1 to TRBJ1-4; 7 nucleotides match TRBD1. With V trimmed by 1 base and J by 5 bases, 10 bases remained unmatched. The CDR3 runs 17 residues. From germline, CDR1 is MGHRA and CDR2 YSYEKL. This chain's CDR3 is CASSQAITGAPNEKLFF. The CDR3 DNA reads TGCGCCAGCAGCCAAGCAATCACAGGGGCACCAAATGAAAAACTGTTTTTT.

The chain links TRBV12-3 or TRBV12-4 to TRBJ2-3, with D possibly matching TRBD1 (5 bases). V lost 3 bases to trimming and J lost 5 bases, with 9 bases between them. The CDR3 length is 13 residues. The CDR3 loop reads CASSLYDRDTQYF. The CDR3 nucleotides are TGTGCCAGCAGTTTGTACGACAGAGATACGCAGTATTTT.

This chain joins TRBV6-6 and TRBJ2-7, with D possibly being TRBD1 (6 bases). Germline V CDR1 and CDR2: MNHNY, SVGAGI (reference sequence). This CDR3 contains 14 residues. Trimming left V 1 base short and J 2 bases short, with 9 bases between. CDR3 sequence: CASSYLDSTYEQYF. The CDR3 nucleotides are TGTGCCAGCAGTTACTTGGACAGTACCTACGAGCAGTACTTC.

The rearrangement uses TRBV12-5 and TRBJ1-1; 8 positions match TRBD1. J gave up 3 bases and V 4 bases, and 7 bases lay outside the gene matches. The CDR3 is 15 amino acids. Looked up from germline, CDR1 is LGHNT and CDR2 is FRNRAP. The chain's CDR3 is CASGSYRGFDTEAFF. CDR3 DNA: TGTGCTAGTGGTTCGTACAGGGGGTTCGACACTGAAGCTTTCTTT. Using reference TRBV12-5 and TRBJ1-1 for the parts outside the CDR3, the full variable domain is DARVTQTPRHKVTEMGQEVTMRCQPILGHNTVFWYRQTMMQGLELLAYFRNRAPLDDSGMPKDRFSAEMPDATLATLKIQPSEPRDSAVYFCASGSYRGFDTEAFFGQGTRLTVV.

Points on this clone: The same CDR3 arises from other DNA sequences in this sample as well. This chain uses TRBV5-1 with TRBJ2-7, with D perhaps assigned TRBD1 or TRBD2 (5 bases each). V shed 0 bases and J shed 2 bases, with 9 bases lying between them. Germline V gene sequence: CDR1 SGHRS, CDR2 YFSETQ. The CDR3 totals 14 residues. This CDR3 is CASSLGLGAYEQYF. The CDR3 nucleotides read TGCGCCAGCAGCTTGGGGCTGGGGGCCTACGAGCAGTACTTC.

The V and J genes are TRBV19 and TRBJ1-1, with D perhaps TRBD1 (5 bases). There are 15 residues in the CDR3. CDR1 and CDR2 (germline): LNHDA, SQIVND (reference sequence). V was cut by 2 bases and J by 5 bases, with 15 bases left in between. This chain's CDR3 is CASSIRIGGRTEAFF. For the CDR3, the DNA is TGTGCCAGTAGTATAAGGATCGGGGGAAGAACTGAAGCTTTCTTT.

V gene TRBV7-9 combines with J gene TRBJ1-6; D unresolved. This CDR3 has 14 amino acids. Germline V CDR1 and CDR2: SEHNR, FQNEAQ (reference sequence). The ends were cut back, 1 base at V and 5 bases at J, with 6 bases in the middle. Here the CDR3 reads CASSLGLNNSPLHF. DNA of the CDR3: TGTGCCAGCAGCTTAGGCCTTAATAATTCACCCCTCCACTTT.

The rearrangement joins TRBV24-1 to TRBJ2-7; D tentatively fits TRBD1 or TRBD2 (5 bases each). The germline gives CDR1 KGHDR, CDR2 SFDVKD. This CDR3 contains 12 residues. Trimming shortened V by 9 bases and J by 2 bases, and 10 bases separated the two germline ends. CDR3 sequence (DNA): TGTGCCACCGGGGACGGGCCCTACGAGCAGTACTTC. Translated, it gives CATGDGPYEQYF.

V is TRBV5-4 and J is TRBJ1-2; maybe TRBD1 (5 bases). There are 14 residues in the CDR3. V dropped 3 bases and J dropped 8 bases, with 17 bases sitting between them. The V gene's germline CDR1 is SGHNT and CDR2 YYREEE (reference sequence). CDR3 amino acids: CASSSPAGGEGYTF. DNA for the CDR3: TGTGCCAGCAGCTCCCCCGCCGGGGGAGAGGGCTACACCTTC.

The DNA of the CDR3 is TGCGCCAGCAGCTTGGATGTCCTAGCGGCCACAGATACGCAGTATTTT. This translates into CASSLDVLAATDTQYF. The chain employs TRBV5-1 and TRBJ2-3; the match to TRBD2 covers 7 bases. CDR1 is SGHRS and CDR2 is YFSETQ in the germline V gene. This CDR3 contains 16 residues. The trim removed 0 bases at V and 2 bases at J, leaving 6 bases unmatched.

This clone occurred once. The V call is TRBV19, the J call TRBJ1-4; D unresolved. Germline values: CDR1 LNHDA, CDR2 SQIVND (reference sequence). V was clipped by 6 bases and J by 8 bases, with 16 bases between them. The CDR3 runs to 14 residues. The CDR3 coding sequence is TGTGCCAGTAGCCCCGAAGGCCAAGGGGAAAAACTGTTTTTT. Its translation is CASSPEGQGEKLFF.

CDR3 protein: CASSFRASISYEQYF. As DNA, the CDR3 is TGTGCCAGTAGTTTCCGGGCCTCCATCTCCTACGAGCAGTACTTC. The chain links TRBV19 to TRBJ2-7; the D is unclear. V lost 5 bases to trimming and J lost 0 bases, with 14 bases between them. The CDR3 is 15 amino acids. Germline V lookup: CDR1 LNHDA, CDR2 SQIVND (reference sequence).

The rearrangement uses TRBV7-2 and TRBJ2-1; tentatively, D is TRBD1 (6 bases). V lost 1 base and J lost 4, with 8 bases in between. Per the germline V gene, CDR1 is SGHTA and CDR2 is FQGNSA. The CDR3 has 14 amino acids. CDR3 coding DNA: TGTGCCAGCAGCTTAGGGGGGCAGTACAATGAGCAGTTCTTC. Translating gives CASSLGGQYNEQFF.

V is TRBV10-3 and J is TRBJ2-4; D is perhaps TRBD1 or TRBD2 (5 bases each). The germline V gene has CDR1 ENHRY and CDR2 SYGVKD. Trimming shortened V by 2 bases and J by 5 bases, and 10 bases separated the two germline ends. CDR3 length: 14 residues. The CDR3 DNA sequence: TGTGCCATCAGTGAGGGAAGGGGAGAAAACATTCAGTACTTC. This encodes CAISEGRGENIQYF.

This sequence joins TRBV24-1 and TRBJ2-2, with D possibly TRBD1 on 6 matching bases. The CDR3 spans 13 residues. The germline V gene has CDR1 KGHDR and CDR2 SFDVKD. The V and J ends lost 9 bases and 4 bases respectively, with 11 bases between them. CDR3 residues: CATEGRGTGELFF. DNA for the CDR3: TGTGCCACCGAAGGCAGGGGCACCGGGGAGCTGTTTTTT.

This chain connects TRBV9 to TRBJ2-7, with a possible D match to TRBD1 (6 bases). Germline assignment: CDR1 SGDLS and CDR2 YYNGEE. V dropped 4 bases and J dropped 6 bases, with 14 bases sitting between them. CDR3 length: 13 residues. CDR3 protein: CASSPRTEGEQYF. The CDR3 nucleotides read TGTGCCAGCAGCCCACGGACAGAGGGCGAGCAGTACTTC.

The rearrangement links TRBV5-5 to TRBJ1-2, with D possibly TRBD1 on 5 matching bases. Trimming stripped 0 bases from V and 4 bases from J, with 13 bases between. The CDR3 runs to 15 residues. The germline V gene encodes CDR1 SGHKS and CDR2 YYEKEE (reference sequence). The CDR3 protein is CASSLEWGEAYGYTF. CDR3 nucleotide sequence: TGTGCCAGCAGCTTGGAGTGGGGGGAGGCCTATGGCTACACCTTC.

The rearrangement links TRBV7-9 to TRBJ2-7, with 12 bases that match TRBD2. The CDR3 spans 16 residues. Looked up from germline, CDR1 is SEHNR and CDR2 is FQNEAQ (reference sequence). V shed 5 bases and J 0 bases; nucleotides not matched to a gene: 5. The CDR3 nucleotides read TGTGCCAGCAGCCTGACTAGCGGGGGCGGCTCCTACGAGCAGTACTTC. It yields the protein CASSLTSGGGSYEQYF.

The rearrangement links TRBV28 to TRBJ1-2; D uncertain. Germline CDR1 reads MDHEN; CDR2 reads SYDVKM. This CDR3 has 12 amino acids. With 2 bases removed from V and 4 bases from J, the gap between germline ends came to 5 bases. The CDR3 reads CASSLNGYGYTF. CDR3 DNA sequence: TGTGCCAGCAGTTTAAATGGCTATGGCTACACCTTC.

Only one count was recorded for this clone. The V call is TRBV18, the J call TRBJ1-1; 7 nucleotides match TRBD1. The germline V gene has CDR1 KGHSH and CDR2 LQKENI. The CDR3 is made up of 15 amino acids. J was trimmed by 0 bases and V by 8 bases; bases with no gene match: 9. Here the CDR3 DNA reads TGTGCCAGCACCAGGGACAGCCTAATGAACACTGAAGCTTTCTTT. Translation gives CASTRDSLMNTEAFF.

This chain joins TRBV6-2 or TRBV6-3 and TRBJ1-1; D is unclear. V was clipped by 6 bases and J by 3 bases, with 17 bases between them. The CDR3 has 15 residues. Germline loops: CDR1 MNHEY, CDR2 SVGEGT. The CDR3, as DNA: TGTGCCAGCAGCTTATACCGGACCGATGACACTGAAGCTTTCTTT. It encodes CASSLYRTDDTEAFF.

V and J are TRBV24-1 and TRBJ1-2, with a weak D call TRBD1 (5 bases). The ends were cut back, 4 bases at V and 5 bases at J, with 13 bases in the middle. This CDR3 contains 14 residues. Germline V lookup: CDR1 KGHDR, CDR2 SFDVKD. The CDR3 protein is CATSDREPYYGYTF. CDR3 DNA sequence: TGTGCCACCAGTGACAGGGAACCCTATTATGGCTACACCTTC.

This rearrangement joins TRBV2 to TRBJ2-1, with 7 bases aligning to TRBD1. V lost 7 bases to trimming and J lost 6 bases; unmatched junction nucleotides: 6. Germline V gene sequence: CDR1 SNHLY, CDR2 FYNNEI. The CDR3 spans 13 residues. In nucleotides, the CDR3 is TGTGCCAGCACCGGGACAGCCGGCAATGAGCAGTTCTTC. Protein: CASTGTAGNEQFF. The whole variable domain, filled in from reference TRBV2 and TRBJ2-1, reads EPEVTQTPSHQVTQMGQEVILRCVPISNHLYFYWYRQILGQKVEFLVSFYNNEISEKSEIFDDQFSVERPDGSNFTLKIRSTKLEDSAMYFCASTGTAGNEQFFGPGTRLTVL.